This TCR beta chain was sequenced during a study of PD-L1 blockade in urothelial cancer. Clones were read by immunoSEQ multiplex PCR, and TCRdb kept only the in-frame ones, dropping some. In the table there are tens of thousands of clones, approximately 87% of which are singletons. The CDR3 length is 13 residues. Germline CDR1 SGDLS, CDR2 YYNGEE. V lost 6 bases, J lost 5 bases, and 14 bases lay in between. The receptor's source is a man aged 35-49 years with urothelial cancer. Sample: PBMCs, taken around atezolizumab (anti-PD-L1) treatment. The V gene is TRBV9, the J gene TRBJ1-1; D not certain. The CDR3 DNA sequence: TGTGCCAGCACCAACGTCCCGGGGACTGAAGCTTTCTTT. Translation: CASTNVPGTEAFF.